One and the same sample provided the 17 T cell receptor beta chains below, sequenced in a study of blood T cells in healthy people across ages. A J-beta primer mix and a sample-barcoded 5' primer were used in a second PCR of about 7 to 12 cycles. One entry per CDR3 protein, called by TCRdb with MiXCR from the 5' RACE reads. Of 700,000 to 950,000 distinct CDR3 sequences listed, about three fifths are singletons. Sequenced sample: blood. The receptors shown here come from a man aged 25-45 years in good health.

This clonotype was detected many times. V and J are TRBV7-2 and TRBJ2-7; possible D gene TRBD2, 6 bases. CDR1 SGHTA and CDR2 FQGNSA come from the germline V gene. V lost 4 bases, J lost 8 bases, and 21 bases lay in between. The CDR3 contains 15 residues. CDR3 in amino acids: CASSSMVLTSSKQYF. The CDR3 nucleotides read TGTGCCAGCAGCTCTATGGTCCTGACTAGTTCCAAGCAGTACTTC.

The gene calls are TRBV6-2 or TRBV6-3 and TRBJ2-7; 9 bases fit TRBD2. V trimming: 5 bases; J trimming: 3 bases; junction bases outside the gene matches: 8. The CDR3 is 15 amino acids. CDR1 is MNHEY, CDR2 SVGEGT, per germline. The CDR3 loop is CASSTPGTSLYEQYF. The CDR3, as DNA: TGTGCCAGCAGTACACCCGGGACTAGCCTCTACGAGCAGTACTTC.

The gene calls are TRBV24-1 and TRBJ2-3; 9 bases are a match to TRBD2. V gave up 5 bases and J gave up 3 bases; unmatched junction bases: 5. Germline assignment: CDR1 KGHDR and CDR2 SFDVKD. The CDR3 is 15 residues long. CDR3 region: CATSVATSGTDTQYF. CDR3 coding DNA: TGTGCCACCAGTGTGGCGACTAGCGGTACAGATACGCAGTATTTT.

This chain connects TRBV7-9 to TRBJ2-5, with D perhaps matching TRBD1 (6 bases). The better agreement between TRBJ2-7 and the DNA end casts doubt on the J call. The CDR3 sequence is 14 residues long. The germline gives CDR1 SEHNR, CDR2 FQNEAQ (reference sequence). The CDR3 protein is CASSLVGQPYEQYF. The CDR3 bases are TGTGCCAGCAGCTTAGTAGGACAGCCCTACGAGCAGTACTTC.

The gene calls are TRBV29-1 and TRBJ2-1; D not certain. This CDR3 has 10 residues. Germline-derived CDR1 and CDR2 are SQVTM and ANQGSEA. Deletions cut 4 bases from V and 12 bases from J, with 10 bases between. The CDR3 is CSVVSYGQFF. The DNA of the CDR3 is TGCAGCGTTGTCAGCTATGGGCAGTTCTTC.

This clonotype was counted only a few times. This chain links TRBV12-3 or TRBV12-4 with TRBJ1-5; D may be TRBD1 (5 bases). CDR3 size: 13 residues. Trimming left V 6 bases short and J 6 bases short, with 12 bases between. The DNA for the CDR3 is TGTGCCAGCAGGGTAGGGGTACGTCAGCCCCAGCATTTT. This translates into CASRVGVRQPQHF.

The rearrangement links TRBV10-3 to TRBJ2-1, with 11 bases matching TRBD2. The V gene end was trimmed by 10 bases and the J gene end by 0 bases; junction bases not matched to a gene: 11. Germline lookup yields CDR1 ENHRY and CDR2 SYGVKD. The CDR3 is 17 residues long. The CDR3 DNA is TGTGCCACCACATCAGGGACTAGCGGAGTCTCCTACAATGAGCAGTTCTTC. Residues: CATTSGTSGVSYNEQFF.

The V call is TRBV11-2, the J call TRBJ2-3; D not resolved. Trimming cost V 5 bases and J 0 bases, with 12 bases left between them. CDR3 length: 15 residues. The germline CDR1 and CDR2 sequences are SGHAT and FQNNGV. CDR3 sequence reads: CASSALDPSTDTQYF. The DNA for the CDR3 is TGTGCCAGCAGCGCGCTAGATCCTAGCACAGATACGCAGTATTTT.

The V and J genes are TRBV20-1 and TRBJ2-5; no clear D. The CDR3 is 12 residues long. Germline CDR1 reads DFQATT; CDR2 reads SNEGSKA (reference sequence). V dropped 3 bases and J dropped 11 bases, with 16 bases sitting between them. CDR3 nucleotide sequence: TGCAGTGCTAGTGGCGGCCGCAATGAGCAGTACTTC. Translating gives CSASGGRNEQYF.

The CDR3 spells CASRQGVRSPLHF. DNA of the CDR3: TGTGCCAGCAGACAGGGGGTTAGATCACCCCTCCACTTT. V usage is TRBV28 and J usage is TRBJ1-6; TRBD1 aligns across 8 bases. Germline lookup yields CDR1 MDHEN and CDR2 SYDVKM. The CDR3 sequence is 13 residues long. Losses at the gene ends were 6 bases for V and 10 bases for J; bases not matched to a gene: 5.

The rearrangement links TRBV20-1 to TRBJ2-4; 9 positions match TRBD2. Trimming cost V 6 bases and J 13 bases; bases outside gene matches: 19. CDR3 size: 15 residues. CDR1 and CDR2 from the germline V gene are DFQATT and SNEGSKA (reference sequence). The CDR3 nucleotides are TGCAGTGCCCAGAGCCTAGCGGGACCTGGGAGAGAGCAGTACTTC. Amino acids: CSAQSLAGPGREQYF.

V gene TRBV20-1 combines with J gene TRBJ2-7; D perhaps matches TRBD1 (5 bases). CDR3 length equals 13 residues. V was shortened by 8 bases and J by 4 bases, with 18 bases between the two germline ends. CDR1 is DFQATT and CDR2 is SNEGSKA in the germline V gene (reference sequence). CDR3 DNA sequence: TGCAGTTCCCTGGCAGGGCCGGAGTACGAGCAGTACTTC. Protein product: CSSLAGPEYEQYF.

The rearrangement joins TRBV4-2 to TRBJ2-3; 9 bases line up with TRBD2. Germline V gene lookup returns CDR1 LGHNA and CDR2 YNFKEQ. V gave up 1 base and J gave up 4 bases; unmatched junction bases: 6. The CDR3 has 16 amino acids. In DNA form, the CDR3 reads TGTGCCAGCAGCCAAGCCCAAGCGGGAGGCGCAGATACGCAGTATTTT. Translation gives CASSQAQAGGADTQYF.

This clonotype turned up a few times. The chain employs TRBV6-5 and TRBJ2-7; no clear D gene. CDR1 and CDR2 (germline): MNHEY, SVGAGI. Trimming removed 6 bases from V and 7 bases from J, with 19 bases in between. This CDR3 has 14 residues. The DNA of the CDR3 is TGTGCCAGCAGACTCTCGTTTCAAAAGTCGGAGCAGTACTTC. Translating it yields CASRLSFQKSEQYF.

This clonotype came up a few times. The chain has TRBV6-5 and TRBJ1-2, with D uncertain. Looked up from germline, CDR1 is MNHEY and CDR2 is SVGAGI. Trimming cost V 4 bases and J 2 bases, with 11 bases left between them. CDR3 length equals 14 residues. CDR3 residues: CASSFSGPNYGYTF. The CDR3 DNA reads TGTGCCAGCAGTTTCAGTGGCCCAAACTATGGCTACACCTTC.

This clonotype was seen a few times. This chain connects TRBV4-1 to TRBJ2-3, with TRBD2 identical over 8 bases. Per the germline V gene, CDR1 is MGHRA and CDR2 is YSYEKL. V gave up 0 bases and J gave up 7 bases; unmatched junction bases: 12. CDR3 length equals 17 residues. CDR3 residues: CASSQEVAGGDVNTQYF. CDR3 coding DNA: TGCGCCAGCAGCCAAGAAGTGGCGGGGGGCGACGTAAATACGCAGTATTTT.

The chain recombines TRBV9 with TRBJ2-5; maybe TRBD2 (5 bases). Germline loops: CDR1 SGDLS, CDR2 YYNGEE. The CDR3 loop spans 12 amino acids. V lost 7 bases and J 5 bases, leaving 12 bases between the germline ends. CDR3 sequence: CASGLGGETQYF. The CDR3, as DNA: TGTGCCAGCGGCCTGGGCGGGGAGACCCAGTACTTC.